This T cell receptor (beta chain) was retrieved from a study of shared clonotypes between healthy human individuals. The study's findings and limits: Only a few donors were included, so the genetic and exposure-history diversity represented was limited.

For this clone: The antigen remains undetermined.

CDR1 is MDHEN and CDR2 is SYDVKM in the germline V gene. There are 16 residues in the CDR3. J lost 5 bases, V lost 2 bases, and 5 bases had no gene match. Method: immunoSEQ multiplex PCR; TCRdb's copy keeps in-frame clones and lacks some. The sample yields about 610,000 clones, around 97% seen once. Adults of Caucasian background living in Nashville, Tennessee made up all donors. The chain joins TRBV28 to TRBJ2-2; 10 bases fit TRBD1. This TCR came from a woman aged 25 to 39 in good health. The sample was naive CD4+ T cells sorted from blood. Subset described: CD45RA+ positively selected. CDR3 sequence reads: CASSLPWTGGTGELFF. CDR3 coding DNA: TGTGCCAGCAGTTTACCTTGGACAGGGGGAACCGGGGAGCTGTTTTTT.